The 9 T cell receptor beta chains listed next were all sequenced from one sample in a study of cytomegalovirus exposure and HLA in healthy donors. Researchers ran the PCR with 60 Vbeta and 13 Jbeta primers. Measured with immunoSEQ multiplex PCR; TCRdb has only the in-frame clones, and not every one. Here the sample spans about 160,000 clones, approximately 84% being singletons. Sample: PBMCs. The source of these receptors is a man aged 18 to 30 in good health and CMV-seropositive.

The chain employs TRBV9 and TRBJ2-1, with 15 bases aligning to TRBD2. The CDR3 has 16 amino acids. V shed 3 bases and J 9 bases; nucleotides not matched to a gene: 7. CDR1 and CDR2 (germline): SGDLS, YYNGEE. The DNA of the CDR3 is TGTGCCAGCAGCGGCCGGACTAGCGGGGGGGCTGGTGAGCAGTTCTTC. It codes for CASSGRTSGGAGEQFF. Full variable domain (remainder filled in from reference TRBV9 and TRBJ2-1): DSGVTQTPKHLITATGQRVTLRCSPRSGDLSVYWYQQSLDQGLQFLIQYYNGEERAKGNILERFSAQQFPDLHSELNLSSLELGDSALYFCASSGRTSGGAGEQFFGPGTRLTVL.

This chain connects TRBV7-3 to TRBJ2-3, with 9 positions matching TRBD2. Germline-derived CDR1 and CDR2 are SGHTA and FQGTGA. There are 16 residues in the CDR3. The ends lost 3 bases at V and 2 bases at J; junction bases unmatched: 6. The CDR3 DNA sequence: TGTGCCAGCAGCTTGTATCCTAGCGGGGTCACAGATACGCAGTATTTT. This sequence encodes CASSLYPSGVTDTQYF.

The chain combines TRBV7-2 with TRBJ2-7, with TRBD1 matching over 7 bases. This CDR3 has 16 amino acids. In germline, CDR1 is SGHTA, CDR2 FQGNSA. After removal of 2 bases from V and 0 bases from J, the junction contained 7 bases not matched to a gene. The CDR3 DNA follows: TGTGCCAGCAGCTTATGGGGCAGGGGGACCTCCTACGAGCAGTACTTC. As protein: CASSLWGRGTSYEQYF.

The chain is built from TRBV6-1 and TRBJ1-2; D is undetermined. V lost 2 bases and J lost 4, with 17 bases in between. The CDR3 spans 16 residues. Germline V gene lookup returns CDR1 MNHNS and CDR2 SASEGT. The CDR3 spells CASSERIGQDFYGYTF. DNA of the CDR3: TGTGCCAGCAGTGAACGAATCGGGCAGGACTTCTATGGCTACACCTTC.

The chain is built from TRBV5-1 and TRBJ2-3; 10 bases match TRBD2. Trimming at V came to 1 base and at J to 0 bases, leaving 17 bases not matched to a gene. Germline assignment: CDR1 SGHRS and CDR2 YFSETQ. The CDR3 covers 21 residues. The CDR3 coding sequence is TGCGCCAGCAGCTTGCAAGGGGCTAGCGGGGGACAGGCACCTAGCACAGATACGCAGTATTTT. Its translation: CASSLQGASGGQAPSTDTQYF.

This rearrangement joins TRBV7-2 to TRBJ1-2, with 11 bases that match TRBD1. Germline V gene data show CDR1 as SGHTA and CDR2 as FQGNSA. Trimming cost V 4 bases and J 3 bases; bases outside gene matches: 13. The CDR3 loop spans 18 amino acids. CDR3 protein: CASSSSDRGRGWDYGYTF. For the CDR3, the DNA is TGTGCCAGCAGCTCCTCGGACAGGGGGCGAGGGTGGGACTATGGCTACACCTTC.

CDR3: CATSRVVGTDTQYF. CDR3 nucleotides: TGTGCCACCAGCAGAGTCGTTGGCACAGATACGCAGTATTTT. The chain couples TRBV15 to TRBJ2-3, with D unresolved. V was shortened by 1 base and J by 1 base, with 6 bases between the two germline ends. Germline loops: CDR1 LNHNV, CDR2 YYDKDF (reference sequence). This CDR3 is built from 14 residues.

The rearrangement links TRBV7-2 to TRBJ2-1; 9 bases are a match to TRBD1. Trimming removed 7 bases from V and 10 bases from J; junction bases left unmatched: 17. CDR3 length equals 16 residues. Germline V gives CDR1 SGHTA, CDR2 FQGNSA. CDR3 in DNA: TGTGCCAGCACCCCCTCCCCCCCGACAGGGGGAGGCGAGCAGTTCTTC. Its protein product is CASTPSPPTGGGEQFF. The full variable domain, rest sourced from reference TRBV7-2 and TRBJ2-1, is GAGVSQSPSNKVTEKGKDVELRCDPISGHTALYWYRQSLGQGLEFLIYFQGNSAPDKSGLPSDRFSAERTGGSVSTLTIQRTQQEDSAVYLCASTPSPPTGGGEQFFGPGTRLTVL.

This chain connects TRBV7-9 to TRBJ2-6, with D unclear. The CDR3 sequence is 13 residues long. Germline V gene sequence: CDR1 SEHNR, CDR2 FQNEAQ (reference sequence). Trimming cost V 5 bases and J 1 base, with 3 bases left between them. CDR3 coding DNA: TGTGCCAGCAGCCCTTCTGGGGCCAACGTCCTGACTTTC. Translation gives CASSPSGANVLTF.